This TCR beta chain was recovered during a study of T cell responses to AZD1222 COVID-19 vaccine. Study-level points and caveats: Two AZD1222 doses significantly raised spike-specific TCR breadth and depth over controls. It should be noted that donors were predominantly white British and more often female, and clonal diversity was possibly underestimated. Baseline serostatus was positive in only six AZD1222 recipients. Nearly half of spike-specific TCRs reportedly target variant regions that are unmutated in the B.1.351 and B.1.1.7 variants.

As concerns this clone: Its matching antigen is unknown.

Using immunoSEQ multiplex PCR, the repertoire was profiled, and TCRdb retains in-frame clones only, with some absent. The sample shows 200,000 or so clones, about nine tenths of them seen only once. The CDR3 has 14 amino acids. Germline V gene data show CDR1 as MDHEN and CDR2 as SYDVKM. The ends were cut back, 2 bases at V and 5 bases at J, with 11 bases in the middle. The sequencing used peripheral blood, collected on day 0 of MenACWY control vaccination. The TCR sequence derives from an adult in good health. The chain links TRBV28 to TRBJ2-3; no firm D call. CDR3 in DNA: TGTGCCAGCAGTTTACTTAGGGATGAAGATACGCAGTATTTT. As protein: CASSLLRDEDTQYF.